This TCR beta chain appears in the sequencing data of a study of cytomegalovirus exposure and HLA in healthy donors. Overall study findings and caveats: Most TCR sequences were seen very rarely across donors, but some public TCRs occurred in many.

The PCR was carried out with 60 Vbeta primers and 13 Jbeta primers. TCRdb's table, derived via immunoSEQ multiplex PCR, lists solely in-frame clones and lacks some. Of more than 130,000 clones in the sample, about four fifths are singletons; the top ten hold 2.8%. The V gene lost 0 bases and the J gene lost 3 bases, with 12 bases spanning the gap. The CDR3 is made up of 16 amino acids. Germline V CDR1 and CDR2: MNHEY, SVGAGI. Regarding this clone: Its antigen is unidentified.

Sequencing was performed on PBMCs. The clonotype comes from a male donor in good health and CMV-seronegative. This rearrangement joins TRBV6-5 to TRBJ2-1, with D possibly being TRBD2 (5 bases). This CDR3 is CASSYSQRVFYNEQFF. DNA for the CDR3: TGTGCCAGCAGTTACTCCCAGAGGGTCTTCTACAATGAGCAGTTCTTC.